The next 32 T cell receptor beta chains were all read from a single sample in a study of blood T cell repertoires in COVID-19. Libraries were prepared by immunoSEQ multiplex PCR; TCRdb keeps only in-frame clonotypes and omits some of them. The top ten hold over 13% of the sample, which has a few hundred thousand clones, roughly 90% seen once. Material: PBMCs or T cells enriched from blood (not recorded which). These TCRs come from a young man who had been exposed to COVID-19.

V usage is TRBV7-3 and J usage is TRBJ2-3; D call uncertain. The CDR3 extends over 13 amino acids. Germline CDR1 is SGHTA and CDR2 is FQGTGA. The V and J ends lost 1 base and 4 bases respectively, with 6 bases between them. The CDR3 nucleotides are TGTGCCAGCAGCTTAAAATCAGCAGATACGCAGTATTTT. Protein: CASSLKSADTQYF.

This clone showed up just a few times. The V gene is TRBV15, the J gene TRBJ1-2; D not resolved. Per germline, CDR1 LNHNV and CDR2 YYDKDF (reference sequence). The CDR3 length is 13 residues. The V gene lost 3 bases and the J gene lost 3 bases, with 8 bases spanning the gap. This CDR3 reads CATSSTGDYGYTF. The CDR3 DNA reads TGTGCCACCAGCAGTACCGGGGACTATGGCTACACCTTC.

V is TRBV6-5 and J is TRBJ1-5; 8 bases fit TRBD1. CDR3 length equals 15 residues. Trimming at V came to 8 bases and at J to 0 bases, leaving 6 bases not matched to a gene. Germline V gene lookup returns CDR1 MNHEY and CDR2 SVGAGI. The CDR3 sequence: CASGQGTYSNQPQHF. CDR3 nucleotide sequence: TGTGCCAGCGGACAGGGAACTTATAGCAATCAGCCCCAGCATTTT.

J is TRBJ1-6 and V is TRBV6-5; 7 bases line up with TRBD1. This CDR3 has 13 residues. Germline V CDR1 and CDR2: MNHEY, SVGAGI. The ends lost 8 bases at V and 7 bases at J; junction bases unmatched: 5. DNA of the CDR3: TGTGCCAGCCACCGACAGGGCAATTCACCCCTCCACTTT. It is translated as CASHRQGNSPLHF.

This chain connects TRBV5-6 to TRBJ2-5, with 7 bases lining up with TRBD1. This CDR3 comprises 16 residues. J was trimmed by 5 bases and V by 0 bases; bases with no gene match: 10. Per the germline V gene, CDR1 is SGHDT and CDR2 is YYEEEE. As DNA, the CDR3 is TGTGCCAGCAGCTTGGGGGACGACAGGGCCTACGAGACCCAGTACTTC. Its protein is CASSLGDDRAYETQYF.

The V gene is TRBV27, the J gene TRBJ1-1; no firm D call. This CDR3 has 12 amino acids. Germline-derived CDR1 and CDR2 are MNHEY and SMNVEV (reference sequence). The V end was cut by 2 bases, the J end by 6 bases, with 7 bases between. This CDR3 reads CASSLAGAEAFF. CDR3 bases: TGTGCCAGCAGTTTAGCGGGAGCTGAAGCTTTCTTT.

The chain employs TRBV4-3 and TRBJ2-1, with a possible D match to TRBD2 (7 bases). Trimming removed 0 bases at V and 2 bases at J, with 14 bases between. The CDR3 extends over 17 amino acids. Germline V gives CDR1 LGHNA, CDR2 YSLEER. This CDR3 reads CASSQDTSGGTYNEQFF. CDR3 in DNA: TGCGCCAGCAGCCAAGACACCTCGGGGGGCACCTACAATGAGCAGTTCTTC.

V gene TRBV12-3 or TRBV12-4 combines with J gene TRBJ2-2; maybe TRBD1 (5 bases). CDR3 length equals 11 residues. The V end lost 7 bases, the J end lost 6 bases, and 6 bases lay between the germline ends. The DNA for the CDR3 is TGTGCCAGCAAGGGGTCCGGGGAGCTGTTTTTT. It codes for CASKGSGELFF.

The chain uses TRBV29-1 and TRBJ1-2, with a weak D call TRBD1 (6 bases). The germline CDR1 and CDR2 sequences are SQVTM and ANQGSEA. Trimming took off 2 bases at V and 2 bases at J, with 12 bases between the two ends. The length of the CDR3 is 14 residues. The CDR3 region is CSVEKQGFNYGYTF. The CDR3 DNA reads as TGCAGCGTTGAAAAACAGGGATTCAACTATGGCTACACCTTC.

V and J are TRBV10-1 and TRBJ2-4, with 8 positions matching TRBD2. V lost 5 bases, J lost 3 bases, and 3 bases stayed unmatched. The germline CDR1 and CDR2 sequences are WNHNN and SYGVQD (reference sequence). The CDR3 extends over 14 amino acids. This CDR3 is CASSSGGSKNIQYF. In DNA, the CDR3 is TGCGCCAGCAGTTCGGGGGGGAGCAAAAACATTCAGTACTTC.

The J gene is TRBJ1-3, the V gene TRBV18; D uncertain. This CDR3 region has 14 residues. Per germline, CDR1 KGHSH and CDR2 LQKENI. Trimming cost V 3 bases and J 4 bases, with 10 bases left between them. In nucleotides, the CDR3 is TGTGCCAGCTCACCGGAGCCAAGGGGAAACACCATATATTTT. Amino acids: CASSPEPRGNTIYF.

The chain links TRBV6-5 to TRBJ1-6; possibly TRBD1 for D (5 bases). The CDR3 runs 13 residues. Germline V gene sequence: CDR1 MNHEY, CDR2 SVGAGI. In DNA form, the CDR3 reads TGTGCTTGCCGGGGGTATGATAATTCACCCCTCCACTTT. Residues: CACRGYDNSPLHF.

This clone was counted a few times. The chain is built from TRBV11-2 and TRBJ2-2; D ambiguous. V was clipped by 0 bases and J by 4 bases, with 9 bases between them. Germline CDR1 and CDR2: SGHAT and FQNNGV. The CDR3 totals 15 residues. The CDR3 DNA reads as TGTGCCAGCAGCTTAGATCCTGTGAGCACCGGGGAGCTGTTTTTT. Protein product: CASSLDPVSTGELFF.

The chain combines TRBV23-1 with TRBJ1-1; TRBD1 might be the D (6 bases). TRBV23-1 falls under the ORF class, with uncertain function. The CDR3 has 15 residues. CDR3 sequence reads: CAPDRHREGDPEAFF. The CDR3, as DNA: TGCGCGCCCGACCGCCACAGGGAGGGGGACCCTGAAGCTTTCTTT.

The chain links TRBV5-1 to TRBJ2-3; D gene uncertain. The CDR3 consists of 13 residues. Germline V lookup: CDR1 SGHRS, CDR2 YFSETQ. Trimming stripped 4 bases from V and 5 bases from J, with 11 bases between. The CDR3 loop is CASSPRPGDTQYF. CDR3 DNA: TGCGCCAGCAGCCCGAGACCGGGAGATACGCAGTATTTT. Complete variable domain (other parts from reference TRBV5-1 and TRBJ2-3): KAGVTQTPRYLIKTRGQQVTLSCSPISGHRSVSWYQQTPGQGLQFLFEYFSETQRNKGNFPGRFSGRQFSNSRSEMNVSTLELGDSALYLCASSPRPGDTQYFGPGTRLTVL.

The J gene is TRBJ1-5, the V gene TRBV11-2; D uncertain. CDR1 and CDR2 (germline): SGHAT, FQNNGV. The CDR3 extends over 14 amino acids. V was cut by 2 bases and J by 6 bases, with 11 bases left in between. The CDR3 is CASSLSGPGQPQHF. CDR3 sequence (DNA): TGTGCCAGCAGCTTAAGCGGTCCGGGTCAGCCCCAGCATTTT.

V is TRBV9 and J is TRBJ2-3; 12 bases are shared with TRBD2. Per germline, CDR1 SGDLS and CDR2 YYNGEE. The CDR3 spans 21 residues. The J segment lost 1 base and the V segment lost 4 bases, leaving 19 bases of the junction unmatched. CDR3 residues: CASSTSVGASGGAVGTDTQYF. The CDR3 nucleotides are TGTGCCAGCAGCACATCGGTCGGGGCTAGCGGGGGGGCGGTCGGCACAGATACGCAGTATTTT.

This chain's CDR3 is CASSMTAMAETQYF. CDR3 nucleotide sequence: TGTGCCAGCAGCATGACTGCGATGGCGGAGACCCAGTACTTC. This sequence joins TRBV13 and TRBJ2-5, with unresolved D. Trimming removed 5 bases from V and 5 bases from J, with 15 bases in between. The germline CDR1 and CDR2 sequences are PRHDT and FYEKMQ (reference sequence). This CDR3 is 14 amino acids long.

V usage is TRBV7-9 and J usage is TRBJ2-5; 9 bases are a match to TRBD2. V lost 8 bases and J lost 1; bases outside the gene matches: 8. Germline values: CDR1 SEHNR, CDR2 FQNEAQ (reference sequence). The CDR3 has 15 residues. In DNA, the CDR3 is TGTGCCAGCGGGATAGCGGGGGCGCGCCAAGAGACCCAGTACTTC. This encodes CASGIAGARQETQYF.

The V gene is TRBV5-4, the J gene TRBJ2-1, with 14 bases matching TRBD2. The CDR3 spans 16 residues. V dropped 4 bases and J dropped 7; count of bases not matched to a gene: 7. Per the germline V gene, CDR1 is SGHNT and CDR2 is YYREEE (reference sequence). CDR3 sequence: CASSTAGTSGGNEQFF. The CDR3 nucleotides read TGTGCCAGCAGCACCGCGGGGACTAGCGGGGGAAATGAGCAGTTCTTC.

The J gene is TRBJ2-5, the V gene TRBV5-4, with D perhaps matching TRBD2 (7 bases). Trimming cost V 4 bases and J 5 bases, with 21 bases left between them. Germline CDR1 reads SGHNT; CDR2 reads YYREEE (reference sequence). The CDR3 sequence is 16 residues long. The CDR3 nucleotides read TGTGCCAGCAGCCCTCGACGGGGGGCTCAGGTGGAGACCCAGTACTTC. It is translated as CASSPRRGAQVETQYF.

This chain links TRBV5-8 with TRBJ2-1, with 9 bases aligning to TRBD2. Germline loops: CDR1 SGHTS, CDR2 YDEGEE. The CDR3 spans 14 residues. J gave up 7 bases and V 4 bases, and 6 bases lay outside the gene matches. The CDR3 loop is CASSKRGVLNEQFF. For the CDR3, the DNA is TGTGCCAGCAGCAAGCGGGGGGTGCTAAATGAGCAGTTCTTC.

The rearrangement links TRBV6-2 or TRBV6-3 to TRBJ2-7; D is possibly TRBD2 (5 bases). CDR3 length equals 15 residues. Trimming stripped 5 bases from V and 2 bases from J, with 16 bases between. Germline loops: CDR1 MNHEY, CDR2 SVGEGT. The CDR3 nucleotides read TGTGCCAGCAGTGTCACCCCCGCCGGGGCCTACGAGCAGTACTTC. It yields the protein CASSVTPAGAYEQYF.

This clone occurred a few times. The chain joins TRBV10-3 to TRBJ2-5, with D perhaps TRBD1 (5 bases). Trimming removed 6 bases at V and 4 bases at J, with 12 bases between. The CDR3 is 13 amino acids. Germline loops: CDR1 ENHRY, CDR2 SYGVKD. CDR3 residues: CAISLGVGETQYF. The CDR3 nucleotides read TGTGCCATCAGCCTAGGGGTGGGAGAGACCCAGTACTTC.

CDR3 residues: CASSLTATNEKLFF. The CDR3 coding sequence is TGTGCCAGCAGTTTGACAGCAACTAATGAAAAACTGTTTTTT. The J gene is TRBJ1-4, the V gene TRBV27; D possibly corresponds to TRBD1 (5 bases). Trimming removed 3 bases from V and 0 bases from J, with 5 bases in between. The germline V gene has CDR1 MNHEY and CDR2 SMNVEV (reference sequence). CDR3 size: 14 residues.

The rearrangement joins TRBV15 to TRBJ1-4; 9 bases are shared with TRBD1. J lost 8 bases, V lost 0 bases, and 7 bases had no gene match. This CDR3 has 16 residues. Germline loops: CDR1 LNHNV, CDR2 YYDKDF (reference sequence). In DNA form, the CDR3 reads TGTGCCACCAGCAGAGATACGACAGGGGGAAGCGAAAAACTGTTTTTT. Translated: CATSRDTTGGSEKLFF.

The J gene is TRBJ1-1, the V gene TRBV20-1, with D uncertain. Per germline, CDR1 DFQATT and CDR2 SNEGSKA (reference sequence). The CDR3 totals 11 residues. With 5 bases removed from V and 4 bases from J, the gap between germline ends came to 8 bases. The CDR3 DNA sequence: TGCAGTGCTTGGGCGGGCACTGAAGCTTTCTTT. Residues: CSAWAGTEAFF.

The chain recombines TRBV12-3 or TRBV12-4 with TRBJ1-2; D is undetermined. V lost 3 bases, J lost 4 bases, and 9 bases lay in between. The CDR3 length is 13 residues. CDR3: CASSFTTLYGYTF. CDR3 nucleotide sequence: TGTGCCAGCAGTTTTACAACCCTCTATGGCTACACCTTC.

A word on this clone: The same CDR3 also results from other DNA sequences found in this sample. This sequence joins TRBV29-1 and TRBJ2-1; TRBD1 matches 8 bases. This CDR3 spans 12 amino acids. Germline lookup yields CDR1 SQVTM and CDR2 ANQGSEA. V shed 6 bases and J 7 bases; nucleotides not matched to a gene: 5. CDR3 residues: CSVDRGLNEQFF. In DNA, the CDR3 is TGCAGCGTCGACAGGGGTCTAAATGAGCAGTTCTTC.

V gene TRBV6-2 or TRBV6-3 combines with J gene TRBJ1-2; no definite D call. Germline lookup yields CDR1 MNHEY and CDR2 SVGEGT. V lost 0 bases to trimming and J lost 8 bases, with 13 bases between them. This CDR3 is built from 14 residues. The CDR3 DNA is TGTGCCAGCAGTTACTCGTACAGCCCGCAAGGCTACACCTTC. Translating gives CASSYSYSPQGYTF.

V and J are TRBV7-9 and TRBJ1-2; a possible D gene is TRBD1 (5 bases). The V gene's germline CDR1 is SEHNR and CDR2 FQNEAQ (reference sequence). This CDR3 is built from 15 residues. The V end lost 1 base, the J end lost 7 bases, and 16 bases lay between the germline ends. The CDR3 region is CASSLDVVGAFGYTF. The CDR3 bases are TGTGCCAGCAGCTTAGATGTAGTAGGGGCGTTTGGCTACACCTTC.

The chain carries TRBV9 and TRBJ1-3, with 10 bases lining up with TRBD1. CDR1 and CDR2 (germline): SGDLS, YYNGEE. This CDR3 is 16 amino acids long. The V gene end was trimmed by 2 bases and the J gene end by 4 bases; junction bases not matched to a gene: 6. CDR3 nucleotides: TGTGCCAGCAGCGTCGCGGGACAGGGGTGGGGAAACACCATATATTTT. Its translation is CASSVAGQGWGNTIYF.